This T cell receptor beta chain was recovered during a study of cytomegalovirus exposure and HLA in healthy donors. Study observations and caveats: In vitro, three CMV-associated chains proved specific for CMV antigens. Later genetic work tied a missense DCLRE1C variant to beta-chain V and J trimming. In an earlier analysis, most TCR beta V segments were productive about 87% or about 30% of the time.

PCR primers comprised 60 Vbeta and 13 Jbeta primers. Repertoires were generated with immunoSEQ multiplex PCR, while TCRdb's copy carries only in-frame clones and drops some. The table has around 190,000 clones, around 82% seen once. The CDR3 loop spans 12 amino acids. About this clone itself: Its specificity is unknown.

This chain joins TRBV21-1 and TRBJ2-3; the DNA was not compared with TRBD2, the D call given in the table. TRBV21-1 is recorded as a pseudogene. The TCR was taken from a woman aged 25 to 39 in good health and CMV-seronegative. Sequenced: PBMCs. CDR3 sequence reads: CASSPGGHTQYF. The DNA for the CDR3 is TGTGCCAGCAGTCCGGGGGGGCATACGCAGTATTTT.